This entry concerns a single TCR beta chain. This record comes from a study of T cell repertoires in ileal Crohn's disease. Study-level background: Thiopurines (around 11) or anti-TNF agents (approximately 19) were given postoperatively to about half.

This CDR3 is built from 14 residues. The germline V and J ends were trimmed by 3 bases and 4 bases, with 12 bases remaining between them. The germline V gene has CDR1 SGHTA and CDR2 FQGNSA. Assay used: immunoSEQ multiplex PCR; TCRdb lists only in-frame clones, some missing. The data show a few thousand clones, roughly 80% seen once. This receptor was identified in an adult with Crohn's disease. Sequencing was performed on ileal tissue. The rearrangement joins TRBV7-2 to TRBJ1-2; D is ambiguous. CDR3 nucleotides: TGTGCCAGCAGCTTGGGCAGTACTTCCTATGGCTACACCTTC. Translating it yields CASSLGSTSYGYTF.